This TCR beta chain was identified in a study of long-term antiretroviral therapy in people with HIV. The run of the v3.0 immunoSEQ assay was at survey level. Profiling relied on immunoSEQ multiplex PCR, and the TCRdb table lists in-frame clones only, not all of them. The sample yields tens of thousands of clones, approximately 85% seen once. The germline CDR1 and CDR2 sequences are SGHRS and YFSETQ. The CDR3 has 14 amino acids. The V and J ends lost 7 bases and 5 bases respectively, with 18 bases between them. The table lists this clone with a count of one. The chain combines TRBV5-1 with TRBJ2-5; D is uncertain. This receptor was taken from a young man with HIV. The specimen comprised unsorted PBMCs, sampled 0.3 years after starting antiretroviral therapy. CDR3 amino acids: CASAMVASDETQYF. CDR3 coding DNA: TGCGCCAGCGCCATGGTGGCGTCCGACGAGACCCAGTACTTC.